The 29 T cell receptor beta chains presented below share a single source sample, sequenced in a study of blood T cells in healthy people across ages. With a J-beta primer mix and a sample-barcoded 5' primer, a second PCR ran roughly 6 to 12 cycles. TCRdb called the 5' RACE reads again in MiXCR, with one record for every CDR3 protein. The data contain around 670,000 distinct CDR3 sequences, about 30% of them seen just once; the ten biggest clones take up about 15%. Sequenced input: blood. Source of these receptors: an elderly woman in good health.

This clonotype was found many times. The V gene is TRBV7-2, the J gene TRBJ2-5; no reliable D call. The CDR3 spans 15 residues. The germline V gene encodes CDR1 SGHTA and CDR2 FQGNSA. Trimming took off 1 base at V and 5 bases at J, with 14 bases between the two ends. CDR3 protein: CASSLGQVFGETQYF. The CDR3 region has the DNA TGTGCCAGCAGCTTAGGGCAGGTCTTTGGGGAGACCCAGTACTTC. Based on the CDR3 plus reference TRBV7-2 and TRBJ2-5, the full variable domain is GAGVSQSPSNKVTEKGKDVELRCDPISGHTALYWYRQSLGQGLEFLIYFQGNSAPDKSGLPSDRFSAERTGGSVSTLTIQRTQQEDSAVYLCASSLGQVFGETQYFGPGTRLLVL.

This clonotype has only a few counts. This rearrangement joins TRBV20-1 to TRBJ2-7; 11 nucleotides align to TRBD2. The end of the DNA aligns better with TRBJ2-4, so the J call may be wrong. The CDR3 extends over 16 amino acids. CDR1 and CDR2 (germline): DFQATT, SNEGSKA (reference sequence). The CDR3 spells CSATRLAGPWLSIQYF. The CDR3 DNA reads TGCAGTGCTACGAGACTAGCGGGGCCGTGGCTAAGCATTCAGTACTTC.

Comment on this clonotype: This may be a read error: a much more frequent sequence differs by one nucleotide. The genes are TRBV3-1 and TRBJ2-7; TRBD1 matches at 7 bases. The CDR3 extends over 17 amino acids. CDR1 is LGHDT and CDR2 is YNNKEL in the germline V gene (reference sequence). DNA for the CDR3: TGTGCCAACAGCCAAGATGGTGCACAGGGGTTATACTACGAGCAGTACTTC. Encoded protein: CANSQDGAQGLYYEQYF.

This clonotype was detected a few times. The V and J genes are TRBV5-1 and TRBJ2-3, with a weak D call TRBD1 (7 bases). Trimming took 2 bases from V and 6 from J, leaving 16 bases between them. From germline, CDR1 is SGHRS and CDR2 YFSETQ. This CDR3 spans 15 amino acids. CDR3 coding DNA: TGCGCCAGCAGCTTCAGGGGGGCGGGACCGGATACGCAGTATTTT. Translation: CASSFRGAGPDTQYF.

This chain connects TRBV7-3 to TRBJ2-1, with 7 bases that match TRBD1. J lost 8 bases, V lost 5 bases, and 9 bases had no gene match. The CDR3 runs to 14 residues. From germline, CDR1 is SGHTA and CDR2 FQGTGA. CDR3 sequence (DNA): TGTGCCAGCAGCGAATGGGACAGTTTAGATGAGCAGTTCTTC. It yields the protein CASSEWDSLDEQFF.

Turning to this clonotype: This may stem from a read error, because a much larger clone lies one nucleotide away. The chain recombines TRBV12-3 or TRBV12-4 with TRBJ1-1, with 8 bases lining up with TRBD1. The J segment lost 7 bases and the V segment lost 6 bases, leaving 16 bases of the junction unmatched. The CDR3 totals 16 residues. The CDR3 sequence is CASSPFTSGGGGEAFF. CDR3 nucleotides: TGTGCCAGCAGCCCGTTTACGTCAGGGGGCGGAGGTGAAGCTTTCTTT.

The CDR3, as DNA: TGTGCCAGCAGCCAAGAGGGTCTAGCGGGGGCCGCGAACACCGGGGAGCTGTTTTTT. It is translated as CASSQEGLAGAANTGELFF. The chain combines TRBV4-2 with TRBJ2-2, with 10 nucleotides matching TRBD2. With 0 bases clipped from V and 0 bases from J, the junction kept 7 bases outside the gene matches. CDR1 is LGHNA, CDR2 YNFKEQ, per germline. The CDR3 is 19 residues long.

This clonotype was detected ten times or more. This chain uses TRBV5-1 with TRBJ2-7, with D perhaps being TRBD1 or TRBD2 (5 bases each). V was clipped by 4 bases and J by 1 base, with 12 bases between them. Germline V gene data show CDR1 as SGHRS and CDR2 as YFSETQ. The CDR3 runs 14 residues. The CDR3 DNA reads as TGCGCCAGCAGCGGGACCGGGACGTCCTACGAGCAGTACTTC. Translating it yields CASSGTGTSYEQYF.

Only one count was recorded for this clonotype. V and J are TRBV3-1 and TRBJ2-4; D remains ambiguous. Germline V gene data show CDR1 as LGHDT and CDR2 as YNNKEL (reference sequence). The length of the CDR3 is 13 residues. Trimming cost V 0 bases and J 13 bases, with 13 bases left between them. Here the CDR3 DNA reads TGTGCCAGCAGCCAAGATGGGCAATCGGAGCAGTACTTC. Protein: CASSQDGQSEQYF. The entire variable domain, with the rest obtained from reference TRBV3-1 and TRBJ2-4, is as follows: DTAVSQTPKYLVTQMGNDKSIKCEQNLGHDTMYWYKQDSKKFLKIMFSYNNKELIINETVPNRFSPKSPDKAHLNLHINSLELGDSAVYFCASSQDGQSEQYFGAGTRLSVL.

At least ten counts were recorded for this clonotype. The rearrangement uses TRBV7-6 and TRBJ2-2; TRBD2 agrees at 10 bases. Germline loops: CDR1 SGHVS, CDR2 FNYEAQ. Trimming cost V 3 bases and J 6 bases; bases outside gene matches: 4. CDR3 length: 15 amino acids. CDR3 nucleotides: TGTGCCAGCAGCTTCTTAAGCGGGGGGGCCGGGGAGCTGTTTTTT. It specifies CASSFLSGGAGELFF.

This clonotype was recorded many times. The chain couples TRBV6-6 to TRBJ2-7; tentative D call: TRBD2 (5 bases). This CDR3 spans 15 amino acids. V shed 2 bases and J shed 3 bases, with 14 bases lying between them. Germline CDR1 MNHNY, CDR2 SVGAGI (reference sequence). The CDR3 reads CASSYPLAGHYEQYF. The DNA for the CDR3 is TGTGCCAGCAGTTACCCTCTGGCGGGCCACTACGAGCAGTACTTC.

This clonotype has ten or more counts. The chain employs TRBV20-1 and TRBJ2-5, with 10 bases that match TRBD1. Germline V gene lookup returns CDR1 DFQATT and CDR2 SNEGSKA (reference sequence). With V trimmed by 3 bases and J by 5 bases, 9 bases remained unmatched. The CDR3 covers 15 residues. In nucleotides, the CDR3 is TGCAGTGCTAGGCCCGGACAGGGGGTCGTGGAGACCCAGTACTTC. As protein: CSARPGQGVVETQYF.

Ten or more counts support this clonotype. The chain joins TRBV6-2 or TRBV6-3 to TRBJ2-1; tentatively, D is TRBD1 or TRBD2 (6 bases each). Germline CDR1 reads MNHEY; CDR2 reads SVGEGT. There are 18 residues in the CDR3. The ends were cut back, 2 bases at V and 1 base at J, with 18 bases in the middle. The CDR3 sequence: CASSYPLLGGGSYNEQFF. In DNA, the CDR3 is TGTGCCAGCAGTTACCCCCTCCTGGGGGGCGGTTCCTACAATGAGCAGTTCTTC.

This clonotype has a count of ten or more. V usage is TRBV29-1 and J usage is TRBJ2-7; tentatively, D is TRBD1 (6 bases). The CDR3 has 11 amino acids. Germline V CDR1 and CDR2: SQVTM, ANQGSEA. Trimming removed 4 bases from V and 2 bases from J, with 6 bases in between. CDR3: CSVGQAYEQYF. Here the CDR3 DNA reads TGCAGCGTTGGACAGGCCTACGAGCAGTACTTC.

In its sample, this clonotype was seen a few times. V usage is TRBV9 and J usage is TRBJ1-1; D gene unclear. There are 14 residues in the CDR3. V shed 0 bases and J shed 3 bases, with 9 bases lying between them. Germline CDR1 and CDR2: SGDLS and YYNGEE. The CDR3: CASSVEVHDTEAFF. The CDR3 DNA follows: TGTGCCAGCAGCGTAGAAGTACACGACACTGAAGCTTTCTTT.

This clonotype was counted ten times or more. The rearrangement links TRBV6-6 to TRBJ1-2, with TRBD1 matching 7 bases. The CDR3 covers 13 residues. The V and J ends lost 4 bases and 6 bases, in that order; junction bases with no gene match: 5. Germline CDR1 is MNHNY and CDR2 is SVGAGI (reference sequence). In nucleotides, the CDR3 is TGTGCCAGCAGTTTCGACAGGGTGAATGGCTACACCTTC. It codes for CASSFDRVNGYTF.

This clonotype appeared a few times. Given a much more abundant clone one base away, this may be a read error. The J gene is TRBJ2-3, the V gene TRBV4-3; possibly TRBD1 or TRBD2 for D (5 bases each). Germline V lookup: CDR1 LGHNA, CDR2 YSLEER. The germline V and J ends were trimmed by 0 bases and 3 bases, with 10 bases remaining between them. This CDR3 is built from 15 residues. Written as DNA, the CDR3 is TGCGCCAGCAGCCAAGAGGGGGTCGAGACAGATACGCAGTATTTT. Its translation: CASSQEGVETDTQYF.

This clonotype was seen only a few times. This chain joins TRBV12-3 or TRBV12-4 and TRBJ2-3; no firm D call. This CDR3 is built from 12 residues. The germline V and J ends were trimmed by 4 bases and 6 bases, with 8 bases remaining between them. The CDR3 DNA follows: TGTGCCAGCAGTTCCCACTTGGATACGCAGTATTTT. Translating it yields CASSSHLDTQYF.

This sequence joins TRBV7-2 and TRBJ2-5, with D hard to call. The J call is uncertain, as TRBJ2-1 better fits the DNA end. The CDR3 is 14 residues long. Germline CDR1 SGHTA, CDR2 FQGNSA. CDR3 sequence (DNA): TGTGCCAGCAGCTTAAGGATGTGTAGTGAGACCCAGTTCTTC. Translation: CASSLRMCSETQFF.

This clonotype has at least ten counts. A single base is all that separates this from a far larger clone, so a read error is likely. The CDR3 DNA sequence: TGTGCCAGCAGCGTAGAAGAGACCCAGTACTTC. This codes for CASSVEETQYF. The chain couples TRBV9 to TRBJ2-5, with D uncertain. The CDR3 totals 11 residues. Trimming cost V 0 bases and J 3 bases, with 0 bases left between them. Per the germline V gene, CDR1 is SGDLS and CDR2 is YYNGEE.

On this clonotype: A much larger clonotype is one base distant, so this may be a read error. The CDR3 loop reads CASSRNTDRGPYNERFF. DNA for the CDR3: TGTGCCAGCAGCCGGAATACCGACAGGGGGCCCTACAATGAGCGGTTCTTC. V is TRBV3-1 and J is TRBJ2-1, with 10 nucleotides matching TRBD1. The CDR3 loop spans 17 amino acids. The V gene's germline CDR1 is LGHDT and CDR2 YNNKEL (reference sequence).

This clonotype was observed many times. This chain joins TRBV6-5 and TRBJ1-5; the D is unclear. Germline values: CDR1 MNHEY, CDR2 SVGAGI. The ends were cut back, 0 bases at V and 4 bases at J, with 10 bases in the middle. This CDR3 comprises 15 residues. The CDR3 region has the DNA TGTGCCAGCAGTTACTCCCAGGATAGGAATCAGCCCCAGCATTTT. This encodes CASSYSQDRNQPQHF.

This chain joins TRBV20-1 and TRBJ2-5, with TRBD2 matching 11 bases. This CDR3 is 15 amino acids long. The V gene's germline CDR1 is DFQATT and CDR2 SNEGSKA (reference sequence). Unmatched junction bases numbered 4, after V lost 3 bases and J lost 1 base. CDR3 sequence (DNA): TGCAGTGCTAGTAGACTAGCGGGATCCCAAGAGACCCAGTACTTC. It is translated as CSASRLAGSQETQYF.

The genes are TRBV5-1 and TRBJ1-2, with D unclear. Germline CDR1 reads SGHRS; CDR2 reads YFSETQ. The V gene lost 4 bases and the J gene lost 3 bases, with 13 bases spanning the gap. There are 14 residues in the CDR3. CDR3 nucleotides: TGCGCCAGCAGCGCCTCGGACGGGGACTATGGCTACACCTTC. Amino acids: CASSASDGDYGYTF.

This clonotype was counted many times. The genes are TRBV12-3 or TRBV12-4 and TRBJ2-5; no reliable D call. V lost 5 bases and J 11 bases, leaving 15 bases between the germline ends. The CDR3 covers 12 residues. The CDR3: CASSIDPVRQYF. Written as DNA, the CDR3 is TGTGCCAGCAGTATAGATCCCGTGCGGCAGTACTTC.

CDR3 protein: CASSLYRTQNNSPLHF. The CDR3 DNA reads as TGTGCCAGCAGTTTATACAGGACCCAAAATAATTCACCCCTCCACTTT. The rearrangement links TRBV27 to TRBJ1-6; D possibly corresponds to TRBD1 (5 bases). The CDR3 covers 16 residues. CDR1 is MNHEY, CDR2 SMNVEV, per germline (reference sequence). V was shortened by 1 base and J by 5 bases, with 12 bases between the two germline ends.

This clonotype was seen a single time. The rearrangement joins TRBV7-9 to TRBJ1-2, with D uncertain. The CDR3 runs 13 residues. Between the trimmed V and J ends, which lost 0 bases and 8 bases, there was a span of 10 bases. Germline loops: CDR1 SEHNR, CDR2 FQNEAQ (reference sequence). CDR3 protein: CASSLAGTGGYTF. The CDR3, as DNA: TGTGCCAGCAGCTTAGCAGGCACCGGCGGCTACACCTTC. Variable domain in full (rest from reference TRBV7-9 and TRBJ1-2): DTGVSQNPRHKITKRGQNVTFRCDPISEHNRLYWYRQTLGQGPEFLTYFQNEAQLEKSRLLSDRFSAERPKGSFSTLEIQRTEQGDSAMYLCASSLAGTGGYTFGSGTRLTVV.

The rearrangement joins TRBV18 to TRBJ1-5, with D possibly TRBD1 on 5 matching bases. V gave up 3 bases and J gave up 6 bases, with 12 bases separating them. The CDR3 contains 14 residues. Germline loops: CDR1 KGHSH, CDR2 LQKENI. In DNA form, the CDR3 reads TGTGCCAGCTCACCGGGCAGGGAGGCTCAGCCCCAGCATTTT. It specifies CASSPGREAQPQHF.

About this clonotype itself: A clone one base away is much larger, so this may be a read error. V and J are TRBV10-3 and TRBJ2-5; the D call may be TRBD1 or TRBD2 (5 bases each). The CDR3 length is 12 residues. Germline V gene lookup returns CDR1 ENHRY and CDR2 SYGVKD. The V and J ends lost 6 bases and 7 bases respectively, with 12 bases between them. Here the CDR3 DNA reads TGTGCCATCAGCGAAACAGGAGGGACCCAGTACTTC. This gives the protein CAISETGGTQYF.